The 29 T cell receptor beta chains below come from one sample, sequenced in a study of identical twins. TCRdb fed the 5' RACE reads into MiXCR, producing one record per CDR3 protein. Of nearly 900,000 distinct CDR3 sequences listed, 9% to 15% were seen once; the top ten hold around 1.5%. The same data also went into a second study, on yellow fever vaccine responses in identical twins.

The sample comprised PBMCs. All receptors derive from a woman in her late teens or twenties in good health.

This clonotype was recorded once. The chain links TRBV7-3 to TRBJ2-7; 7 positions agree with TRBD2. Germline-derived CDR1 and CDR2 are SGHTA and FQGTGA. CDR3 length equals 16 residues. V trimming: 4 bases; J trimming: 8 bases; junction bases outside the gene matches: 17. CDR3 sequence reads: CASSSTLGTNHGKQYF. The CDR3 coding sequence is TGTGCCAGCAGCTCCACTCTCGGGACTAACCACGGCAAGCAGTACTTC.

This clonotype has more than one count but fewer than ten. CDR3 DNA sequence: TGTGCCAGCAGTAGTCCCCAAGGTAGGGGACGCACTGAAGCTTTCTTT. Translated: CASSSPQGRGRTEAFF. The gene calls are TRBV27 and TRBJ1-1; D is possibly TRBD1 (5 bases). Germline lookup yields CDR1 MNHEY and CDR2 SMNVEV (reference sequence). The CDR3 runs 16 residues. Deletions cut 5 bases from V and 4 bases from J, with 20 bases between.

The chain recombines TRBV2 with TRBJ1-2; D is possibly TRBD1 (5 bases). Germline loops: CDR1 SNHLY, CDR2 FYNNEI. V lost 2 bases and J 1 base, leaving 20 bases between the germline ends. This CDR3 comprises 18 residues. The CDR3, as DNA: TGTGCCAGCAGTGAAATCTCATCCGACAGTTTAGATAACTATGGCTACACCTTC. It yields the protein CASSEISSDSLDNYGYTF. Together with reference TRBV2 and TRBJ1-2, the CDR3 gives the full variable domain: EPEVTQTPSHQVTQMGQEVILRCVPISNHLYFYWYRQILGQKVEFLVSFYNNEISEKSEIFDDQFSVERPDGSNFTLKIRSTKLEDSAMYFCASSEISSDSLDNYGYTFGSGTRLTVV.

This clonotype has more than one count but fewer than ten. The rearrangement links TRBV4-1 to TRBJ2-1; tentatively, D is TRBD2 (6 bases). Germline V CDR1 and CDR2: MGHRA, YSYEKL. This CDR3 is built from 17 residues. V lost 3 bases and J 1 base, leaving 16 bases between the germline ends. The CDR3 DNA follows: TGCGCCAGCAGCCAGGCTCTAGCGACTCGATCCTACAATGAGCAGTTCTTC. Translation: CASSQALATRSYNEQFF.

The table lists this clonotype with a few counts. The chain couples TRBV28 to TRBJ1-5; 8 bases are a match to TRBD1. J gave up 7 bases and V 3 bases, and 5 bases lay outside the gene matches. The CDR3 is 14 residues long. Germline CDR1 and CDR2: MDHEN and SYDVKM. Here the CDR3 DNA reads TGTGCCAGCAGTTTGGCAGGGGGCCGGCAGCCCCAGCATTTT. This gives the protein CASSLAGGRQPQHF.

This clonotype was observed a handful of times. The rearrangement uses TRBV29-1 and TRBJ2-3; perhaps D is TRBD1 or TRBD2 (5 bases each). CDR3 length: 15 amino acids. CDR1 SQVTM and CDR2 ANQGSEA come from the germline V gene. V was cut by 5 bases and J by 0 bases, with 15 bases left in between. The CDR3 sequence is CSVWGRGLSTDTQYF. CDR3 coding DNA: TGCAGCGTTTGGGGCCGGGGCCTGAGCACAGATACGCAGTATTTT.

This clonotype was detected only a few times. J is TRBJ1-6 and V is TRBV6-1; the match to TRBD1 covers 7 bases. Germline V lookup: CDR1 MNHNS, CDR2 SASEGT. CDR3 size: 13 residues. V dropped 7 bases and J dropped 10; count of bases not matched to a gene: 7. The CDR3 nucleotides are TGTGCCAGCATCACAGGGGACGGCTCACCCCTCCACTTT. It codes for CASITGDGSPLHF.

This chain joins TRBV29-1 and TRBJ1-4; 7 nucleotides line up with TRBD1. Germline V gives CDR1 SQVTM, CDR2 ANQGSEA. The V and J ends lost 4 bases and 7 bases, in that order; junction bases with no gene match: 3. The CDR3 totals 12 residues. CDR3 in amino acids: CSVGRDSEKLFF. Written as DNA, the CDR3 is TGCAGCGTTGGCCGGGACAGTGAAAAACTGTTTTTT.

The chain links TRBV3-1 to TRBJ1-1, with TRBD1 identical over 7 bases. V shed 1 base, J shed 4 bases, and the junction held 6 bases outside the gene matches. The CDR3 covers 15 residues. From germline, CDR1 is LGHDT and CDR2 YNNKEL (reference sequence). The CDR3 protein is CASSQGTGRPTEAFF. The CDR3, as DNA: TGTGCCAGCAGCCAAGGGACAGGACGTCCCACTGAAGCTTTCTTT.

In its sample, this clonotype was seen a few times. This rearrangement joins TRBV4-1 to TRBJ1-2; 7 nucleotides agree with TRBD1. The CDR3 runs to 17 residues. The germline V gene has CDR1 MGHRA and CDR2 YSYEKL. V dropped 4 bases and J dropped 5; count of bases not matched to a gene: 16. This chain's CDR3 is CASSPRLIQGFGYGYTF. CDR3 nucleotides: TGCGCCAGCAGCCCGCGCCTCATACAGGGGTTCGGATATGGCTACACCTTC.

The V call is TRBV5-6, the J call TRBJ1-1; D not certain. Germline assignment: CDR1 SGHDT and CDR2 YYEEEE. This CDR3 has 15 residues. Trimming stripped 2 bases from V and 2 bases from J, with 13 bases between. The CDR3 reads CASSFGWRINTEAFF. The DNA of the CDR3 is TGTGCCAGCAGCTTTGGTTGGCGAATTAACACTGAAGCTTTCTTT. Filled out from reference TRBV5-6 and TRBJ1-1, the complete variable domain reads DAGVTQSPTHLIKTRGQQVTLRCSPKSGHDTVSWYQQALGQGPQFIFQYYEEEERQRGNFPDRFSGHQFPNYSSELNVNALLLGDSALYLCASSFGWRINTEAFFGQGTRLTVV.

The V and J genes are TRBV24-1 and TRBJ1-3; D call uncertain. Germline assignment: CDR1 KGHDR and CDR2 SFDVKD. V shed 3 bases and J shed 0 bases, with 5 bases lying between them. This CDR3 is built from 14 residues. This CDR3 is CATSDPRSGNTIYF. The CDR3 bases are TGTGCCACCAGTGATCCCCGCTCTGGAAACACCATATATTTT.

The chain uses TRBV3-1 and TRBJ2-3, with D tentatively TRBD1 or TRBD2 (5 bases each). Trimming took 0 bases from V and 6 from J, leaving 16 bases between them. Looked up from germline, CDR1 is LGHDT and CDR2 is YNNKEL (reference sequence). This CDR3 has 16 amino acids. The CDR3: CASSQEMGGGRDTQYF. Here the CDR3 DNA reads TGTGCCAGCAGCCAAGAAATGGGTGGGGGTCGGGATACGCAGTATTTT.

V usage is TRBV14 and J usage is TRBJ2-2; D perhaps matches TRBD1 (5 bases). Trimming stripped 0 bases from V and 4 bases from J, with 12 bases between. CDR1 and CDR2 from the germline V gene are SGHDN and FVKESK. CDR3 length: 16 residues. The CDR3 bases are TGTGCCAGCAGCCAAGAGATCCGAAGGGGCACCGGGGAGCTGTTTTTT. Translating it yields CASSQEIRRGTGELFF.

This chain links TRBV19 with TRBJ2-5, with 10 bases fitting TRBD2. The CDR3 extends over 15 amino acids. The J segment lost 5 bases and the V segment lost 2 bases, leaving 5 bases of the junction unmatched. Germline V gene sequence: CDR1 LNHDA, CDR2 SQIVND (reference sequence). The CDR3 reads CASSIRGLAPETQYF. The DNA for the CDR3 is TGTGCCAGTAGTATAAGGGGACTAGCGCCGGAGACCCAGTACTTC.

This clonotype was found a few times. The chain employs TRBV6-5 and TRBJ2-1, with 10 bases aligning to TRBD2. The germline V gene has CDR1 MNHEY and CDR2 SVGAGI. This CDR3 contains 16 residues. With V trimmed by 2 bases and J by 5 bases, 6 bases remained unmatched. The CDR3 loop is CASSYAGLASNNEQFF. CDR3 coding DNA: TGTGCCAGCAGTTACGCGGGACTAGCGAGTAACAATGAGCAGTTCTTC.

The rearrangement uses TRBV20-1 and TRBJ2-3, with 8 bases aligning to TRBD2. The V gene's germline CDR1 is DFQATT and CDR2 SNEGSKA (reference sequence). Trimming took 3 bases from V and 2 from J; bases not matched to a gene: 19. The CDR3 spans 19 residues. The CDR3 here is CSARGRAGADFRPTDTQYF. The CDR3, as DNA: TGCAGTGCTAGGGGACGAGCGGGAGCCGACTTTCGCCCCACAGATACGCAGTATTTT.

The table lists this clonotype with a few counts. The chain links TRBV20-1 to TRBJ1-5; D not resolved. CDR3 size: 14 residues. CDR1 and CDR2 from the germline V gene are DFQATT and SNEGSKA (reference sequence). Trimming shortened V by 5 bases and J by 4 bases, and 15 bases separated the two germline ends. The CDR3 nucleotides are TGCAGTGCTGAAAGCCAGGTGGATAATCAGCCCCAGCATTTT. It translates to CSAESQVDNQPQHF.

In this sample, this clonotype turned up many times. This rearrangement joins TRBV10-3 to TRBJ2-5; possible D gene TRBD1, 6 bases. CDR1 and CDR2 (germline): ENHRY, SYGVKD. V gave up 2 bases and J gave up 5 bases, with 12 bases separating them. CDR3 length equals 14 residues. The DNA of the CDR3 is TGTGCCATCAGTGAGCAGGGGAGTGCGGAGACCCAGTACTTC. It translates to CAISEQGSAETQYF.

CDR3: CASSPGTMELFF. CDR3 nucleotide sequence: TGTGCCAGCAGCCCCGGGACAATGGAACTGTTTTTT. The chain has TRBV7-9 and TRBJ1-4, with TRBD1 as a possible D gene (6 bases). Per the germline V gene, CDR1 is SEHNR and CDR2 is FQNEAQ (reference sequence). The CDR3 length is 12 residues. V lost 5 bases to trimming and J lost 12 bases, with 13 bases between them.

The chain uses TRBV6-1 and TRBJ1-1; D perhaps matches TRBD1 (5 bases). The CDR3 is made up of 14 amino acids. The V and J ends lost 6 bases and 6 bases respectively, with 17 bases between them. The germline V gene encodes CDR1 MNHNS and CDR2 SASEGT. The CDR3 region is CASSPGHSGAEAFF. DNA of the CDR3: TGTGCCAGCAGCCCTGGACACTCCGGAGCTGAAGCTTTCTTT.

This clonotype was seen repeatedly, ten times or more. The junction does not match germline at one end; this may be a read error. The rearrangement links TRBV12-3 or TRBV12-4 to TRBJ2-1; D is perhaps TRBD1 (6 bases). The CDR3 sequence is 15 residues long. The CDR3 protein is CASGLVGASYNEQFF. The CDR3 nucleotides read TGTGCCAGCGGTTTAGTGGGGGCATCCTACAATGAGCAGTTCTTC.

This clonotype turned up a few times. The rearrangement joins TRBV19 to TRBJ2-1; a possible D gene is TRBD1 (6 bases). CDR1 LNHDA and CDR2 SQIVND come from the germline V gene (reference sequence). The CDR3 has 14 residues. V was pared by 10 bases and J by 4 bases, with 17 bases between. The CDR3 spells CATTETGAYNEQFF. CDR3 sequence (DNA): TGTGCCACCACTGAGACAGGCGCATACAATGAGCAGTTCTTC.

This clonotype was seen a handful of times. The chain is built from TRBV6-5 and TRBJ2-5; a possible D gene is TRBD1 (5 bases). This CDR3 comprises 16 residues. CDR1 is MNHEY, CDR2 SVGAGI, per germline. V lost 2 bases to trimming and J lost 1 base, with 14 bases between them. CDR3 in DNA: TGTGCCAGCAGTTACGCGCTAGGGGTGAGCCAAGAGACCCAGTACTTC. Translation: CASSYALGVSQETQYF.

This clonotype was observed many times. The chain uses TRBV29-1 and TRBJ2-2, with a possible D match to TRBD1 (5 bases). CDR3 length: 13 amino acids. V was pared by 7 bases and J by 4 bases, with 13 bases between. The germline V gene encodes CDR1 SQVTM and CDR2 ANQGSEA. The CDR3 loop is CSAGQEPTGELFF. The DNA of the CDR3 is TGCAGCGCCGGACAAGAACCCACCGGGGAGCTGTTTTTT.

The chain carries TRBV27 and TRBJ2-1; 7 bases map to TRBD1. The CDR3 sequence is 16 residues long. Germline V CDR1 and CDR2: MNHEY, SMNVEV (reference sequence). The V and J ends lost 0 bases and 4 bases, in that order; junction bases with no gene match: 6. The CDR3 loop reads CASSLSTGPAYNEQFF. Written as DNA, the CDR3 is TGTGCCAGCAGTTTATCGACAGGGCCCGCTTACAATGAGCAGTTCTTC.

The CDR3 DNA sequence: TGTGCCAGCAGCCAAAATAGGGAAGCTTTCTTT. Protein: CASSQNREAFF. The V call is TRBV11-2, the J call TRBJ1-1; D is uncertain. CDR3 size: 11 residues. CDR1 and CDR2 from the germline V gene are SGHAT and FQNNGV. Between the trimmed V and J ends, which lost 5 bases and 8 bases, there was a span of 9 bases.

This clonotype was detected ten times or more. The chain couples TRBV24-1 to TRBJ2-6; 7 bases match TRBD1. The length of the CDR3 is 15 residues. CDR1 KGHDR and CDR2 SFDVKD come from the germline V gene. Trimming cost V 6 bases and J 3 bases; bases outside gene matches: 4. Here the CDR3 reads CATSNDRVGANVLTF. DNA of the CDR3: TGTGCCACCAGTAACGACAGGGTTGGGGCCAACGTCCTGACTTTC.

This clonotype has just a few counts. The chain couples TRBV12-3 or TRBV12-4 to TRBJ2-2; D is ambiguous. V dropped 3 bases and J dropped 5 bases, with 13 bases sitting between them. The CDR3 sequence is 15 residues long. The CDR3 sequence: CASSFISGRTGELFF. Here the CDR3 DNA reads TGTGCCAGCAGTTTTATATCTGGCCGGACCGGGGAGCTGTTTTTT.